The 30 T cell receptor beta chains listed next were all sequenced from one sample in a study of cytomegalovirus exposure and HLA in healthy donors. PCR was performed using 60 Vbeta and 13 Jbeta primers. Generated by immunoSEQ multiplex PCR, the TCRdb table keeps only in-frame clones and is missing some. The sample has about 100,000 clones; about 72% are singletons. Input material: PBMCs. These receptors were collected from a woman aged 55 to 70 in good health and CMV-seropositive.

In its sample, this clone was seen once. The chain links TRBV7-9 to TRBJ2-1, with 9 nucleotides matching TRBD2. CDR1 and CDR2 from the germline V gene are SEHNR and FQNEAQ (reference sequence). With 5 bases clipped from V and 0 bases from J, the junction kept 5 bases outside the gene matches. The length of the CDR3 is 16 residues. The CDR3 here is CASSARLAVSYNEQFF. In DNA, the CDR3 is TGTGCCAGCAGCGCTAGACTAGCGGTCTCCTACAATGAGCAGTTCTTC.

The V gene is TRBV7-2, the J gene TRBJ1-2; D may be TRBD1 (6 bases). V was shortened by 4 bases and J by 2 bases, with 11 bases between the two germline ends. This CDR3 has 14 amino acids. Germline V gene sequence: CDR1 SGHTA, CDR2 FQGNSA. CDR3: CASSSWGRNYGYTF. For the CDR3, the DNA is TGTGCCAGCAGCTCCTGGGGGCGGAACTATGGCTACACCTTC.

This clone has more than one count but fewer than ten. This chain connects TRBV19 to TRBJ1-5; D remains ambiguous. CDR3 length: 13 residues. Germline CDR1 reads LNHDA; CDR2 reads SQIVND (reference sequence). The V end was cut by 4 bases, the J end by 7 bases, with 11 bases between. The CDR3 loop is CASSTQVVQPQHF. The CDR3 DNA reads as TGTGCCAGTAGTACGCAGGTGGTACAGCCCCAGCATTTT.

The gene calls are TRBV18 and TRBJ2-6, with unresolved D. Trimming took 2 bases from V and 1 from J, leaving 6 bases between them. This CDR3 has 15 amino acids. Germline lookup yields CDR1 KGHSH and CDR2 LQKENI. CDR3 coding DNA: TGTGCCAGCTCACCATTGAGTTCTGGGGCCAACGTCCTGACTTTC. Translation: CASSPLSSGANVLTF.

The chain carries TRBV28 and TRBJ2-5; D call uncertain. The CDR3 consists of 11 residues. The germline V gene encodes CDR1 MDHEN and CDR2 SYDVKM. Trimming pared 5 bases from V and 4 bases from J, leaving 5 bases between. CDR3: CASSTRETQYF. The CDR3 DNA reads TGTGCCAGCAGTACCAGAGAGACCCAGTACTTC. The full variable domain, in which reference TRBV28 and TRBJ2-5 provide the parts outside the CDR3, is DVKVTQSSRYLVKRTGEKVFLECVQDMDHENMFWYRQDPGLGLRLIYFSYDVKMKEKGDIPEGYSVSREKKERFSLILESASTNQTSMYLCASSTRETQYFGPGTRLLVL.

The CDR3 protein is CAISTGGELFF. CDR3 bases: TGTGCCATTTCTACTGGCGGGGAGCTGTTTTTT. The chain employs TRBV4-2 and TRBJ2-2; the D is unclear. The V end was cut by 10 bases, the J end by 7 bases, with 10 bases between. CDR1 is LGHNA, CDR2 YNFKEQ, per germline. There are 11 residues in the CDR3.

The CDR3 bases are TGTGCCAGCTCATCGGACAGGGGGAGTTATCAGCCCCAGCATTTT. As protein: CASSSDRGSYQPQHF. The chain links TRBV18 to TRBJ1-5; TRBD1 aligns across 10 bases. V dropped 5 bases and J dropped 5; count of bases not matched to a gene: 6. Germline-derived CDR1 and CDR2 are KGHSH and LQKENI. CDR3 length equals 15 residues.

The rearrangement uses TRBV6-1 and TRBJ2-1, with 7 bases matching TRBD2. Germline CDR1 reads MNHNS; CDR2 reads SASEGT. The V segment lost 4 bases and the J segment 9 bases; nucleotides outside the gene matches: 9. The CDR3 contains 14 residues. CDR3 in amino acids: CASSAKTSWGEQFF. Written as DNA, the CDR3 is TGTGCCAGCAGTGCCAAGACTAGCTGGGGTGAGCAGTTCTTC.

CDR3 amino acids: CAISAYGTTSTDTQYF. In DNA form, the CDR3 reads TGTGCCATCAGTGCGTACGGGACAACTAGCACAGATACGCAGTATTTT. The chain employs TRBV10-3 and TRBJ2-3; possibly TRBD1 for D (6 bases). In germline, CDR1 is ENHRY, CDR2 SYGVKD. V dropped 4 bases and J dropped 0 bases, with 14 bases sitting between them. The CDR3 covers 16 residues.

This clone was seen a handful of times. This chain links TRBV5-1 with TRBJ2-7; weak D call: TRBD1 (6 bases). The germline V gene encodes CDR1 SGHRS and CDR2 YFSETQ. The CDR3 totals 13 residues. Deletions cut 0 bases from V and 5 bases from J, with 9 bases between. DNA for the CDR3: TGCGCCAGCAGCTTGGACAGGGTCAACGAGCAGTACTTC. This translates into CASSLDRVNEQYF.

CDR3 in DNA: TGTGCCAGCAGAACGATACAGGGAACTGAAGCTTTCTTT. Its translation is CASRTIQGTEAFF. The J gene is TRBJ1-1, the V gene TRBV2; the D gene is possibly TRBD1 (6 bases). V lost 6 bases and J 5 bases, leaving 13 bases between the germline ends. This CDR3 has 13 residues. Per germline, CDR1 SNHLY and CDR2 FYNNEI.

CDR3 sequence reads: CASRRDYANEKLFF. The CDR3 DNA reads as TGTGCCAGCAGGAGGGATTATGCTAATGAAAAACTGTTTTTT. The chain uses TRBV6-5 and TRBJ1-4; D call uncertain. The V gene's germline CDR1 is MNHEY and CDR2 SVGAGI. The CDR3 has 14 residues. V was trimmed by 6 bases and J by 3 bases, leaving 11 bases between them.

The rearrangement joins TRBV10-3 to TRBJ2-7; 7 bases map to TRBD1. J was trimmed by 7 bases and V by 6 bases; bases with no gene match: 9. The CDR3 is 13 amino acids. Per germline, CDR1 ENHRY and CDR2 SYGVKD. The CDR3 protein is CAIRDRALQEQYF. The DNA of the CDR3 is TGTGCCATCAGAGACAGGGCGCTTCAAGAGCAGTACTTC.

The chain uses TRBV7-2 and TRBJ2-4, with D possibly TRBD2 on 5 matching bases. Per germline, CDR1 SGHTA and CDR2 FQGNSA. Trimming removed 3 bases at V and 6 bases at J, with 15 bases between. This CDR3 contains 15 residues. CDR3 in amino acids: CASSFAGIGGNIQYF. For the CDR3, the DNA is TGTGCCAGCAGCTTTGCCGGAATAGGAGGAAACATTCAGTACTTC.

The chain links TRBV28 to TRBJ2-5; tentative D call: TRBD1 (6 bases). CDR3 length: 16 residues. V was pared by 6 bases and J by 1 base, with 18 bases between. Looked up from germline, CDR1 is MDHEN and CDR2 is SYDVKM. Here the CDR3 DNA reads TGTGCCAGCAGACGTCCGACAGGCCGCGCCCAAGAGACCCAGTACTTC. Protein product: CASRRPTGRAQETQYF.

The V and J genes are TRBV6-6 and TRBJ2-1; D remains unclear. The CDR3 runs 12 residues. V was shortened by 6 bases and J by 6 bases, with 9 bases between the two germline ends. Per the germline V gene, CDR1 is MNHNY and CDR2 is SVGAGI (reference sequence). In DNA, the CDR3 is TGTGCCAGCAGGCATATAGTCAATGAGCAGTTCTTC. Translation: CASRHIVNEQFF.

The chain recombines TRBV30 with TRBJ1-3; 9 bases agree with TRBD1. V trimming: 4 bases; J trimming: 4 bases; junction bases outside the gene matches: 2. The CDR3 has 13 amino acids. CDR1 and CDR2 from the germline V gene are GTSNPN and SVGIG (reference sequence). In nucleotides, the CDR3 is TGTGCCTGGAACAGGGGGCTCGGAAACACCATATATTTT. Its translation: CAWNRGLGNTIYF.

This clone has only a few counts. J is TRBJ2-7 and V is TRBV5-5; a weak D match, TRBD1 (6 bases). The CDR3 has 16 residues. The V end was cut by 4 bases, the J end by 3 bases, with 20 bases between. In germline, CDR1 is SGHKS, CDR2 YYEKEE (reference sequence). The CDR3 DNA sequence: TGTGCCAGCAGCCGAGAGGACAGCATCCAAATCTACGAGCAGTACTTC. This translates into CASSREDSIQIYEQYF.

The chain couples TRBV6-5 to TRBJ1-2; 8 bases align to TRBD1. V lost 5 bases, J lost 4 bases, and 6 bases stayed unmatched. The CDR3 covers 14 residues. CDR1 MNHEY and CDR2 SVGAGI come from the germline V gene. The CDR3 protein is CASSGGQGRYGYTF. CDR3 bases: TGTGCCAGCAGTGGAGGACAGGGCCGCTATGGCTACACCTTC.

This clone was seen only a few times. The chain combines TRBV27 with TRBJ2-7, with D unresolved. Trimming stripped 8 bases from V and 3 bases from J, with 5 bases between. Germline assignment: CDR1 MNHEY and CDR2 SMNVEV (reference sequence). The CDR3 spans 10 residues. This CDR3 is CASGFYEQYF. The DNA of the CDR3 is TGTGCCAGCGGCTTCTACGAGCAGTACTTC.

The chain carries TRBV6-5 and TRBJ2-1, with 13 bases fitting TRBD2. V lost 0 bases and J lost 8; bases outside the gene matches: 4. The CDR3 is made up of 16 amino acids. The germline V gene has CDR1 MNHEY and CDR2 SVGAGI. The CDR3: CASSYSRTSGSDEQFF. DNA of the CDR3: TGTGCCAGCAGTTACTCCCGGACTAGCGGGAGTGATGAGCAGTTCTTC.

This chain connects TRBV4-1 to TRBJ1-2, with a tentative D call TRBD1 (6 bases). From germline, CDR1 is MGHRA and CDR2 YSYEKL. V shed 4 bases and J shed 5 bases, with 14 bases lying between them. The CDR3 runs to 14 residues. CDR3: CASSPRQVSYGYTF. CDR3 nucleotides: TGCGCCAGCAGCCCTCGACAGGTTAGTTATGGCTACACCTTC.

This clone has a handful of counts. The chain couples TRBV28 to TRBJ1-3, with 8 bases lining up with TRBD1. CDR3 length equals 15 residues. V was clipped by 5 bases and J by 0 bases; unmatched bases: 3. Germline V gene sequence: CDR1 MDHEN, CDR2 SYDVKM. CDR3 in amino acids: CASSSTGGSGNTIYF. The DNA of the CDR3 is TGTGCCAGCAGTAGTACAGGGGGCTCTGGAAACACCATATATTTT.

The chain uses TRBV5-5 and TRBJ1-2; weak D call: TRBD1 (6 bases). CDR1 is SGHKS and CDR2 is YYEKEE in the germline V gene (reference sequence). This CDR3 comprises 11 residues. Trimming took 5 bases from V and 12 from J, leaving 14 bases between them. The DNA of the CDR3 is TGTGCCAGCAGTGCGGGGGGCCCGCACACCTTC. Translation gives CASSAGGPHTF.

The rearrangement links TRBV6-4 to TRBJ2-1; 11 bases match TRBD2. The V gene's germline CDR1 is MRHNA and CDR2 SNTAGT. The CDR3 contains 18 residues. V shed 2 bases, J shed 5 bases, and the junction held 11 bases outside the gene matches. CDR3 sequence: CASSDTLAGLAGDNEQFF. The CDR3 DNA reads as TGTGCCAGCAGTGACACCCTAGCCGGACTAGCGGGTGACAATGAGCAGTTCTTC.

The rearrangement joins TRBV19 to TRBJ2-7; 7 bases are shared with TRBD1. CDR1 is LNHDA, CDR2 SQIVND, per germline (reference sequence). The V gene end was trimmed by 3 bases and the J gene end by 3 bases; junction bases not matched to a gene: 2. CDR3 length equals 13 residues. The CDR3 nucleotides read TGTGCCAGTAGTATCGGACAGGTCTACGAGCAGTACTTC. Translation: CASSIGQVYEQYF.

The rearrangement links TRBV2 to TRBJ2-7; 9 positions agree with TRBD2. The CDR3 has 14 amino acids. Germline CDR1 is SNHLY and CDR2 is FYNNEI. The ends lost 3 bases at V and 4 bases at J; junction bases unmatched: 4. Here the CDR3 reads CASSEASGKYEQYF. For the CDR3, the DNA is TGTGCCAGCAGTGAGGCTAGCGGGAAATACGAGCAGTACTTC. The whole variable domain, filled in from reference TRBV2 and TRBJ2-7, reads EPEVTQTPSHQVTQMGQEVILRCVPISNHLYFYWYRQILGQKVEFLVSFYNNEISEKSEIFDDQFSVERPDGSNFTLKIRSTKLEDSAMYFCASSEASGKYEQYFGPGTRLTVT.

The chain carries TRBV27 and TRBJ2-1, with unresolved D. The CDR3 consists of 14 residues. Trimming removed 6 bases from V and 6 bases from J, with 15 bases in between. The germline V gene has CDR1 MNHEY and CDR2 SMNVEV (reference sequence). The CDR3 region is CASSLGVGTNEQFF. DNA of the CDR3: TGTGCCAGCAGCCTCGGTGTGGGCACCAATGAGCAGTTCTTC.

The chain uses TRBV5-8 and TRBJ1-1; no clear D. Trimming removed 1 base from V and 3 bases from J, with 7 bases in between. There are 13 residues in the CDR3. Per the germline V gene, CDR1 is SGHTS and CDR2 is YDEGEE. CDR3 nucleotide sequence: TGTGCCAGCAGCTTGCAGCAGGACACTGAAGCTTTCTTT. Its translation is CASSLQQDTEAFF.

The chain carries TRBV29-1 and TRBJ1-2; a possible D gene is TRBD1 (6 bases). CDR3 length: 12 amino acids. Looked up from germline, CDR1 is SQVTM and CDR2 is ANQGSEA. V shed 6 bases and J shed 7 bases, with 15 bases lying between them. CDR3 nucleotide sequence: TGCAGCGTGGACCCACCGGACAGTGGCTACACCTTC. Protein: CSVDPPDSGYTF. The whole variable domain, filled in from reference TRBV29-1 and TRBJ1-2, reads SAVISQKPSRDICQRGTSLTIQCQVDSQVTMMFWYRQQPGQSLTLIATANQGSEATYESGFVIDKFPISRPNLTFSTLTVSNMSPEDSSIYLCSVDPPDSGYTFGSGTRLTVV.